A selection of T cell receptor beta chains follows, all from one sample in a study of response to subunit inactivated influenza vaccine. One entry per CDR3 protein, called by TCRdb with MiXCR from the RT-PCR reads. The repertoire has 650,000 to 800,000 distinct CDR3 sequences, about 18% of them found once; the top ten carry roughly a tenth. The source material was PBMCs from blood, sampled 5 days after vaccination. These receptors were collected from a man aged 50-59 years who received an inactivated influenza vaccine. The CDR3 runs from the conserved cysteine through the conserved F or W. The D gene is left open where the match is weak. Rows may omit the clone size; those that give it use once, few, many or a size class.

DNA: TGTGCCAGCAGCGTAGGTCGGACAGGGGGAAAAGAGACCCAGTACTTC; CDR3: CASSVGRTGGKETQYF; V: TRBV9; D: TRBD1; J: TRBJ2-5; size: .
DNA: TGCGCCAGCAGCCCTAGCGGGAGGGCCTACGAGCAGTACTTC; CDR3: CASSPSGRAYEQYF; V: TRBV4-3; D: TRBD2; J: TRBJ2-7; size: .
DNA: TGTGCCAGCAGTTACTATGCGGAGGGGGCAGATACGCAGTATTTT; CDR3: CASSYYAEGADTQYF; V: TRBV6-5; D: .; J: TRBJ2-3; size: .
DNA: TGTGCCAGCTCACGGGCAGGGTACGAGTCGACCCAGTACTTC; CDR3: CASSRAGYESTQYF; V: TRBV18; D: .; J: TRBJ2-5; size: .
DNA: TGCAGTGCTAGAGATCTGCTAGCGGGGGACAATGAGCAGTTCTTC; CDR3: CSARDLLAGDNEQFF; V: TRBV20-1; D: TRBD2; J: TRBJ2-1; size: .
DNA: TGTGCCAGCAGCTTGGGACTAGCGGGCAGCGAGCAGTACTTC; CDR3: CASSLGLAGSEQYF; V: TRBV5-6; D: TRBD2; J: TRBJ2-7; size: many
DNA: TGTGCCAGCAGGACAACTATAGCGGGGAACTCAGATACGCAGTATTTT; CDR3: CASRTTIAGNSDTQYF; V: TRBV6-2/TRBV6-3; D: TRBD2; J: TRBJ2-3; size: .
DNA: TGTGCCAGCAGCTTAGCGCCGGGCGCCGGGGAGCTGTTTTTT; CDR3: CASSLAPGAGELFF; V: TRBV7-6; D: .; J: TRBJ2-2; size: .
DNA: TGTGCCACCAGCAGAGACAGGGGGCTTCAAGAGACCCAGTACTTC; CDR3: CATSRDRGLQETQYF; V: TRBV15; D: TRBD1; J: TRBJ2-5; size: .
DNA: TGTGCCACCAGCGAAGACCGGAGCTCCTACAATGAGCAGTTCTTC; CDR3: CATSEDRSSYNEQFF; V: TRBV15; D: .; J: TRBJ2-1; size: .
DNA: TGTGCCAGCAGTTTACTAGCGGGATCGGATGAGCAGTTCTTC; CDR3: CASSLLAGSDEQFF; V: TRBV12-3/TRBV12-4; D: TRBD2; J: TRBJ2-1; size: many
DNA: TGTGCCAGCAGCTTAGTAATTGCGGGAGTAATCACAGATACGCAGTATTTT; CDR3: CASSLVIAGVITDTQYF; V: TRBV7-8; D: TRBD2; J: TRBJ2-3; size: .
DNA: TGTGCCAGCAGCTTAGGGGGAAGCCGAGAGACCCAGTACTTC; CDR3: CASSLGGSRETQYF; V: TRBV11-2; D: .; J: TRBJ2-5; size: .
DNA: TGTGCCATCAGTTCTGGCGGGACACCCCAAGAGACCCAGTACTTC; CDR3: CAISSGGTPQETQYF; V: TRBV10-3; D: .; J: TRBJ2-5; size: few
DNA: TGCAGTGCCCCTCCGACACTTAGCACAGATACGCAGTATTTT; CDR3: CSAPPTLSTDTQYF; V: TRBV20-1; D: .; J: TRBJ2-3; size: few
DNA: TGTGCCAGCAGCTATCAACAGGGTGTCACCGGGGAGCTGTTTTTT; CDR3: CASSYQQGVTGELFF; V: TRBV7-2; D: .; J: TRBJ2-2; size: .
DNA: TGCGCCAGCAGCTTGTCCATCAGGGGGGAGACCCAGTACTTC; CDR3: CASSLSIRGETQYF; V: TRBV5-1; D: TRBD1; J: TRBJ2-5; size: few
DNA: TGTGCCAGCAGCTTATTTTCATCTGGGGGCGTTGGAAACACCATATATTTT; CDR3: CASSLFSSGGVGNTIYF; V: TRBV5-4; D: .; J: TRBJ1-3; size: .
DNA: TGCGCCAGCAGTTCAGGGGCCTCGACTGGGGCAGATACGCAGTATTTT; CDR3: CASSSGASTGADTQYF; V: TRBV10-1; D: .; J: TRBJ2-3; size: .
DNA: TGTGCCGTAAGCGGGTGGGCGACAGATACGCAGTATTTT; CDR3: CAVSGWATDTQYF; V: TRBV7-2; D: .; J: TRBJ2-3; size: .
DNA: TGTGCCAGCAGTCACCCCACCGGGGAGCTGTTTTTT; CDR3: CASSHPTGELFF; V: TRBV12-3/TRBV12-4; D: .; J: TRBJ2-2; size: many
DNA: TGCAGCGTTGGAGGACAGGGCTCCTACGAGCAGTACTTC; CDR3: CSVGGQGSYEQYF; V: TRBV29-1; D: TRBD1; J: TRBJ2-7; size: many